These 4 T cell receptor beta chains were sequenced from one sample in a study of T cells in women clearing cervical HPV infection. Repertoires were generated with immunoSEQ multiplex PCR, while TCRdb's copy carries only in-frame clones and drops some. In all, the sample yields 31,000 or so clones. The sequenced material came from blood buffy coat. Receptor source: a woman between 18 and 70 years old with a cervical HPV16 infection that either progressed to CIN3+ or cleared (not recorded which).

Comments on this clone: The sequenced fragment ends 3 residues before the CDR3 boundary, so the rest is inferred from the germline J gene. The V gene is TRBV11-2, the J gene TRBJ2-2, with a tentative D call TRBD2 (5 bases). The germline gives CDR1 SGHAT, CDR2 FQNNGV. V was pared by 3 bases and J by 7 bases, with 12 bases between. The CDR3 has 14 amino acids. The CDR3 loop reads CASSFSELGGELFF. Incomplete CDR3 DNA: TGTGCCAGCAGCTTTAGCGAATTGGGCGGGGAG.

A word on this clone: The sequenced fragment ends 3 residues before the CDR3 boundary, so the rest is inferred from the germline J gene. The V call is TRBV7-6, the J call TRBJ2-5; TRBD1 matches 8 bases. Germline V gives CDR1 SGHVS, CDR2 FNYEAQ. There are 16 residues in the CDR3. Losses at the gene ends were 5 bases for V and 0 bases for J; bases not matched to a gene: 8. CDR3 DNA (partial): TGTGCCAGCAGCCTTCGGGACAGGACAAACCAAGAGACC. This encodes CASSLRDRTNQET. The CDR3 in full is CASSLRDRTNQETQYF.

Of note for this clone: The missing CDR3 end, 3 residues past where the read stops, is filled in from the germline J gene. The rearrangement links TRBV7-2 to TRBJ1-5; D may be TRBD1 (5 bases). CDR3 length equals 15 residues. The germline gives CDR1 SGHTA, CDR2 FQGNSA. Trimming left V 3 bases short and J 7 bases short, with 16 bases between. The CDR3 DNA, read in part, is TGTGCCAGCAGCTTTGAGTGGGGCCTCGGGCAGCCC. The encoded protein is CASSFEWGLGQP. In full, the CDR3 is CASSFEWGLGQPQHF.

On this clone itself: The read ends 3 residues shy of where the CDR3 ends; the end is completed using the germline J gene. The chain joins TRBV7-9 to TRBJ1-5; D uncertain. The CDR3 consists of 13 residues. The germline V gene encodes CDR1 SEHNR and CDR2 FQNEAQ (reference sequence). Trimming removed 5 bases at V and 4 bases at J, with 9 bases between. CDR3 residues: CASSALENQPQHF. The DNA read from the CDR3 is TGTGCCAGCAGCGCTCTAGAAAATCAGCCC.